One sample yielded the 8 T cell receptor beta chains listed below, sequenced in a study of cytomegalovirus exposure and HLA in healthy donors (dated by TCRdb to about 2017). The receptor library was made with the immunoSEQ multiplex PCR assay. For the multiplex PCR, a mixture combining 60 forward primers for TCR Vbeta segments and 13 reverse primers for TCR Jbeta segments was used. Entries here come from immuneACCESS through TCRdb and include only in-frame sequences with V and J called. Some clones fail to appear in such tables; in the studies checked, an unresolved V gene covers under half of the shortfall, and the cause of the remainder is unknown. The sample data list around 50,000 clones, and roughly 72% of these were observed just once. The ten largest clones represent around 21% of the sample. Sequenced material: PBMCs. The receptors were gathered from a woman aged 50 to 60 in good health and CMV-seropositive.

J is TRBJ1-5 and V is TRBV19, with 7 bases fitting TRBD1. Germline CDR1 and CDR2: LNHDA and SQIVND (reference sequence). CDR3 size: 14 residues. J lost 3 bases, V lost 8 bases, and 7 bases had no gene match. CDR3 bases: TGTGCCAGTCACTACAGGGGTTACAATCAGCCCCAGCATTTT. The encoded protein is CASHYRGYNQPQHF. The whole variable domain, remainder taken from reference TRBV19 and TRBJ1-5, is DGGITQSPKYLFRKEGQNVTLSCEQNLNHDAMYWYRQDPGQGLRLIYYSQIVNDFQKGDIAEGYSVSREKKESFPLTVTSAQKNPTAFYLCASHYRGYNQPQHFGDGTRLSIL.

The CDR3 here is CASGDRPSGNTIYF. For the CDR3, the DNA is TGTGCCAGTGGAGACAGGCCCTCTGGAAACACCATATATTTT. The chain joins TRBV19 to TRBJ1-3; perhaps TRBD1 as D (6 bases). There are 14 residues in the CDR3. Germline V gene data show CDR1 as LNHDA and CDR2 as SQIVND (reference sequence). V was pared by 8 bases and J by 0 bases, with 11 bases between.

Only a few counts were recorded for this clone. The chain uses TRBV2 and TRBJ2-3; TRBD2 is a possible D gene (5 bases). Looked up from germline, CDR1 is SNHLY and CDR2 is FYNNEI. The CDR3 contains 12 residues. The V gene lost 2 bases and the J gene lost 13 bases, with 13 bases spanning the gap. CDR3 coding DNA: TGTGCCAGCAGTGAACATCGGGGTCGGAAGTATTTT. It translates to CASSEHRGRKYF.

For the CDR3, the DNA is TGTGCCAGCAGCGGACAACATTCTGGGGCCAACGTCCTGACTTTC. Its protein is CASSGQHSGANVLTF. The chain joins TRBV14 to TRBJ2-6; TRBD1 is a possible D gene (5 bases). CDR3 length: 15 amino acids. Deletions cut 5 bases from V and 1 base from J, with 9 bases between. The germline V gene has CDR1 SGHDN and CDR2 FVKESK.

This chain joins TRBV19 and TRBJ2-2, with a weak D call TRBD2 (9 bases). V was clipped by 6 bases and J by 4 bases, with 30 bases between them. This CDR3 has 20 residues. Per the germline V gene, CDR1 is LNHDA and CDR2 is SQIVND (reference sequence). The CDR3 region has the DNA TGTGCCAGTAGGATCAAGACCTTCCAGGGGGCGCGGGGGGGCACCGGGGAGCTGTTTTTT. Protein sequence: CASRIKTFQGARGGTGELFF.

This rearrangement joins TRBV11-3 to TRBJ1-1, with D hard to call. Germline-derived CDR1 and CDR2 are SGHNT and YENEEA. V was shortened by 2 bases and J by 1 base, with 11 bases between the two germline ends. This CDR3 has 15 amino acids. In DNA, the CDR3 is TGTGCCAGCAGCTTAATCCCGCGGGAGAACACTGAAGCTTTCTTT. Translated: CASSLIPRENTEAFF.

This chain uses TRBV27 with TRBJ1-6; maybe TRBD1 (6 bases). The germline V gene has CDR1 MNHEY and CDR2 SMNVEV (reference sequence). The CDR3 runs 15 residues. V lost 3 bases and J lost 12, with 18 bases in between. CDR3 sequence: CASSFFLKQGEPLHF. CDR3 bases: TGTGCCAGCAGTTTTTTTCTCAAACAGGGTGAACCCCTCCACTTT.

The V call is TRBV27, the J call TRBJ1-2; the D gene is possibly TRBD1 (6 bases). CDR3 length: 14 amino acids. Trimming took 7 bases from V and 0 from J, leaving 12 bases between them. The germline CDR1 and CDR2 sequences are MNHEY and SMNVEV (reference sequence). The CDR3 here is CASKNRDPNYGYTF. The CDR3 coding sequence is TGTGCCAGCAAGAACAGGGACCCTAACTATGGCTACACCTTC.